The 28 T cell receptor beta chains listed next were all sequenced from one sample in a study of cytomegalovirus exposure and HLA in healthy donors. PCR amplification relied on 60 Vbeta primers (plus 13 Jbeta primers). TCRdb's copy holds only in-frame clones and misses some; the assay was immunoSEQ multiplex PCR. This table has around 150,000 clones, roughly 80% appearing once. Specimen: PBMCs. The receptors shown here come from a woman aged 40 to 50 in good health and CMV-seropositive.

The chain recombines TRBV5-4 with TRBJ1-6; 7 nucleotides match TRBD1. This CDR3 contains 15 residues. J gave up 10 bases and V 5 bases, and 12 bases lay outside the gene matches. CDR1 is SGHNT and CDR2 is YYREEE in the germline V gene (reference sequence). This CDR3 is CASSPGQEGFSPLHF. The CDR3, as DNA: TGTGCCAGCAGTCCTGGACAGGAGGGGTTCTCACCCCTCCACTTT.

The chain links TRBV2 to TRBJ1-3; maybe TRBD1 (6 bases). The CDR3 extends over 14 amino acids. Trimming cost V 6 bases and J 0 bases, with 9 bases left between them. Germline V gene sequence: CDR1 SNHLY, CDR2 FYNNEI. The CDR3 DNA reads TGTGCCAGCAGGGCGGACAGCTCTGGAAACACCATATATTTT. Its translation: CASRADSSGNTIYF.

The CDR3: CASSDARNEQFF. Written as DNA, the CDR3 is TGTGCCAGCAGTGACGCGCGCAATGAGCAGTTCTTC. This chain uses TRBV6-4 with TRBJ2-1; D is uncertain. This CDR3 spans 12 amino acids. Trimming cost V 2 bases and J 6 bases, with 5 bases left between them. CDR1 and CDR2 (germline): MRHNA, SNTAGT.

V gene TRBV28 combines with J gene TRBJ1-2; 7 bases map to TRBD1. This CDR3 has 14 residues. Trimming removed 2 bases from V and 3 bases from J; junction bases left unmatched: 3. Germline loops: CDR1 MDHEN, CDR2 SYDVKM. CDR3 bases: TGTGCCAGCAGTTTAGGCAGGGGGGACTATGGCTACACCTTC. This sequence encodes CASSLGRGDYGYTF.

This clone was recorded a few times. The chain carries TRBV6-5 and TRBJ1-1; D is undetermined. Trimming stripped 6 bases from V and 5 bases from J, with 13 bases between. Germline CDR1 and CDR2: MNHEY and SVGAGI. This CDR3 comprises 13 residues. The CDR3 sequence: CASRTLRGTEAFF. CDR3 in DNA: TGTGCCAGCAGGACCTTACGAGGGACTGAAGCTTTCTTT.

The V gene is TRBV7-2, the J gene TRBJ2-1, with D perhaps matching TRBD2 (7 bases). Per the germline V gene, CDR1 is SGHTA and CDR2 is FQGNSA. This CDR3 is built from 16 residues. V lost 7 bases, J lost 4 bases, and 20 bases lay in between. The CDR3 nucleotides are TGTGCCAGCACCACGGCGGGGGCGGGTTCTTACAATGAGCAGTTCTTC. Protein: CASTTAGAGSYNEQFF.

This clone was detected only a few times. At one end the junction does not follow the germline gene, possibly because of a read error. The rearrangement joins TRBV7-7 to TRBJ2-7, with D tentatively TRBD2 (6 bases). The length of the CDR3 is 15 residues. Germline V gene lookup returns CDR1 SSHAT and CDR2 FNYEAQ (reference sequence). CDR3 protein: CASSLEQGGMYEQYF. The CDR3 region has the DNA TGTGCTAGCAGCTTAGAGCAGGGCGGGATGTACGAGCAGTACTTC.

A note on this clone: An end of the junction differs from the germline gene, which may be a read error. Within the sample, other DNA sequences also encode this same CDR3. The J gene is TRBJ1-5, the V gene TRBV27; D unresolved. The germline V gene has CDR1 MNHEY and CDR2 SMNVEV (reference sequence). The CDR3 sequence is 13 residues long. CDR3 protein: CASSFRSNQPQHF. The CDR3 DNA reads TGCGCCAGCAGTTTCCGTAGCAATCAGCCCCAGCATTTT.

V usage is TRBV7-3 and J usage is TRBJ2-3; 9 bases are a match to TRBD2. V lost 1 base and J lost 4; bases outside the gene matches: 3. Germline CDR1 and CDR2: SGHTA and FQGTGA. This CDR3 comprises 15 residues. The CDR3 region is CASSLIGGGADTQYF. CDR3 coding DNA: TGTGCCAGCAGCTTAATTGGCGGGGGGGCAGATACGCAGTATTTT.

The V gene is TRBV4-3, the J gene TRBJ2-7; 7 nucleotides align to TRBD1. The germline V gene has CDR1 LGHNA and CDR2 YSLEER. The junction had 5 bases not matched to a gene; V was cut back by 3 bases and J by 3 bases. This CDR3 contains 14 residues. The CDR3 spells CASSQKTGSYEQYF. The CDR3 DNA reads as TGCGCCAGCAGCCAGAAGACAGGGAGCTACGAGCAGTACTTC.

The rearrangement joins TRBV2 to TRBJ2-3; 9 bases are a match to TRBD1. Trimming removed 6 bases from V and 5 bases from J; junction bases left unmatched: 9. Looked up from germline, CDR1 is SNHLY and CDR2 is FYNNEI. This CDR3 has 15 amino acids. The CDR3 region has the DNA TGTGCCAGCAGCCTCCTGACAGGGGGGAAAGATACGCAGTATTTT. It encodes CASSLLTGGKDTQYF.

J is TRBJ2-5 and V is TRBV30; D perhaps matches TRBD2 (7 bases). V was cut by 1 base and J by 5 bases, with 14 bases left in between. The CDR3 has 14 residues. Germline CDR1 reads GTSNPN; CDR2 reads SVGIG (reference sequence). This chain's CDR3 is CAWSGGGGQETQYF. For the CDR3, the DNA is TGTGCCTGGAGTGGTGGGGGGGGGCAGGAGACCCAGTACTTC.

CDR3 residues: CASRGDVGGSYEQYF. CDR3 DNA: TGCGCCAGCAGGGGCGATGTGGGAGGCTCCTACGAGCAGTACTTC. The chain combines TRBV5-1 with TRBJ2-7; possible D gene TRBD2, 6 bases. The V and J ends lost 5 bases and 0 bases respectively, with 15 bases between them. The CDR3 is made up of 15 amino acids. The germline V gene has CDR1 SGHRS and CDR2 YFSETQ.

V gene TRBV7-9 combines with J gene TRBJ2-5; weak D call: TRBD2 (7 bases). The length of the CDR3 is 18 residues. The germline gives CDR1 SEHNR, CDR2 FQNEAQ (reference sequence). Trimming removed 5 bases from V and 5 bases from J, with 27 bases in between. CDR3 coding DNA: TGTGCCAGCAGCCCAACAGTCACGGGGGGCTTATTTGGGGAGACCCAGTACTTC. It is translated as CASSPTVTGGLFGETQYF.

The V and J genes are TRBV6-1 and TRBJ2-3, with D maybe TRBD2 (6 bases). Germline V gene data show CDR1 as MNHNS and CDR2 as SASEGT. This CDR3 is built from 12 residues. Trimming pared 1 base from V and 7 bases from J, leaving 6 bases between. CDR3 nucleotide sequence: TGTGCCAGCAGTGAAGGCGGGAATACGCAGTATTTT. Translating it yields CASSEGGNTQYF.

This clone was counted only a few times. This chain uses TRBV30 with TRBJ2-2, with TRBD2 matching over 8 bases. Trimming removed 4 bases from V and 12 bases from J; junction bases left unmatched: 16. CDR1 GTSNPN and CDR2 SVGIG come from the germline V gene (reference sequence). The CDR3 totals 15 residues. CDR3 loop: CAWNNLREGLGKLFF. The CDR3 DNA is TGTGCCTGGAATAATCTCCGGGAGGGCCTTGGAAAGCTGTTTTTT.

The chain is built from TRBV5-5 and TRBJ2-7; tentative D call: TRBD2 (6 bases). V lost 0 bases to trimming and J lost 3 bases, with 13 bases between them. Germline V gene sequence: CDR1 SGHKS, CDR2 YYEKEE (reference sequence). This CDR3 has 15 residues. CDR3: CASSLDWLASYEQYF. The CDR3 nucleotides read TGTGCCAGCAGCTTGGATTGGCTAGCGAGCTACGAGCAGTACTTC.

The chain has TRBV2 and TRBJ1-6; TRBD1 agrees at 8 bases. V lost 6 bases to trimming and J lost 9 bases; unmatched junction nucleotides: 10. The CDR3 consists of 15 residues. Germline V gene sequence: CDR1 SNHLY, CDR2 FYNNEI. The CDR3 is CASSPLKTGASPLHF. The CDR3 DNA reads as TGTGCCAGCAGCCCCCTAAAGACAGGGGCTTCACCCCTCCACTTT.

This sequence joins TRBV7-7 and TRBJ2-3; TRBD1 might be the D (6 bases). Trimming cost V 4 bases and J 1 base, with 12 bases left between them. Looked up from germline, CDR1 is SSHAT and CDR2 is FNYEAQ (reference sequence). The CDR3 has 15 residues. The CDR3 DNA sequence: TGTGCCAGCAGCTCTGGACAGCGCGGCACAGATACGCAGTATTTT. It encodes CASSSGQRGTDTQYF.

The rearrangement joins TRBV28 to TRBJ1-3; 9 positions agree with TRBD1. The CDR3 loop spans 14 amino acids. Germline trimming cut 6 bases from V and 8 bases from J; bases unmatched to any gene: 8. CDR1 is MDHEN and CDR2 is SYDVKM in the germline V gene. Written as DNA, the CDR3 is TGTGCCAGCAGACTAACAGGGGGCCAGTACACCATATATTTT. Encoded protein: CASRLTGGQYTIYF.

This rearrangement joins TRBV5-5 to TRBJ1-1; 9 positions match TRBD1. Germline V CDR1 and CDR2: SGHKS, YYEKEE (reference sequence). The J segment lost 5 bases and the V segment lost 5 bases, leaving 7 bases of the junction unmatched. The CDR3 totals 14 residues. CDR3 bases: TGTGCCAGCAGTTGGACAGGGGCCGGGACTGAAGCTTTCTTT. The encoded protein is CASSWTGAGTEAFF.

The rearrangement joins TRBV5-6 to TRBJ1-2; 7 bases are shared with TRBD1. This CDR3 spans 15 amino acids. Per the germline V gene, CDR1 is SGHDT and CDR2 is YYEEEE. The junction had 12 bases not matched to a gene; V was cut back by 4 bases and J by 6 bases. CDR3 protein: CASSHDRASTDGYTF. CDR3 DNA sequence: TGTGCCAGCAGCCATGACAGGGCCTCGACGGATGGCTACACCTTC.

V gene TRBV9 combines with J gene TRBJ2-7, with 7 bases aligning to TRBD1. CDR1 is SGDLS and CDR2 is YYNGEE in the germline V gene. The CDR3 loop spans 19 amino acids. The V gene end was trimmed by 3 bases and the J gene end by 2 bases; junction bases not matched to a gene: 20. CDR3 region: CASSALPRGRPPFPYEQYF. DNA of the CDR3: TGTGCCAGCAGCGCCCTACCGAGGGGGCGCCCCCCGTTTCCCTACGAGCAGTACTTC.

The chain links TRBV7-3 to TRBJ2-4; 9 nucleotides match TRBD2. J was trimmed by 3 bases and V by 8 bases; bases with no gene match: 5. This CDR3 is built from 14 residues. Germline CDR1 is SGHTA and CDR2 is FQGTGA. The CDR3 DNA sequence: TGTGCCAGCTCCCGGACTAGCGACAAAAACATTCAGTACTTC. Translation: CASSRTSDKNIQYF.

The genes are TRBV18 and TRBJ2-3; D uncertain. Germline V gene data show CDR1 as KGHSH and CDR2 as LQKENI. V was shortened by 1 base and J by 2 bases, with 7 bases between the two germline ends. The CDR3 extends over 14 amino acids. DNA for the CDR3: TGTGCCAGCTCACCACTCTCGGTCACAGATACGCAGTATTTT. Translation gives CASSPLSVTDTQYF.

J is TRBJ1-2 and V is TRBV11-2, with D perhaps matching TRBD1 (5 bases). This CDR3 is 15 amino acids long. Per the germline V gene, CDR1 is SGHAT and CDR2 is FQNNGV. V was trimmed by 1 base and J by 10 bases, leaving 19 bases between them. The DNA for the CDR3 is TGTGCCAGCAGCTTAGTCAGCGGGGCTACTCACTCCTACACCTTC. Its translation is CASSLVSGATHSYTF.

Only a few counts were recorded for this clone. The rearrangement joins TRBV6-6 to TRBJ1-2; TRBD1 is a possible D gene (6 bases). Looked up from germline, CDR1 is MNHNY and CDR2 is SVGAGI (reference sequence). The germline V and J ends were trimmed by 0 bases and 6 bases, with 11 bases remaining between them. The CDR3 has 14 amino acids. In nucleotides, the CDR3 is TGTGCCAGCAGTTACTCGAGGGGGAGCGATGGCTACACCTTC. Protein product: CASSYSRGSDGYTF.

This chain uses TRBV10-3 with TRBJ2-7; D is unclear. Germline V gives CDR1 ENHRY, CDR2 SYGVKD. The CDR3 consists of 13 residues. Trimming stripped 2 bases from V and 2 bases from J, with 7 bases between. This chain's CDR3 is CAISEDSTYEQYF. For the CDR3, the DNA is TGTGCCATCAGTGAGGACTCAACCTACGAGCAGTACTTC.